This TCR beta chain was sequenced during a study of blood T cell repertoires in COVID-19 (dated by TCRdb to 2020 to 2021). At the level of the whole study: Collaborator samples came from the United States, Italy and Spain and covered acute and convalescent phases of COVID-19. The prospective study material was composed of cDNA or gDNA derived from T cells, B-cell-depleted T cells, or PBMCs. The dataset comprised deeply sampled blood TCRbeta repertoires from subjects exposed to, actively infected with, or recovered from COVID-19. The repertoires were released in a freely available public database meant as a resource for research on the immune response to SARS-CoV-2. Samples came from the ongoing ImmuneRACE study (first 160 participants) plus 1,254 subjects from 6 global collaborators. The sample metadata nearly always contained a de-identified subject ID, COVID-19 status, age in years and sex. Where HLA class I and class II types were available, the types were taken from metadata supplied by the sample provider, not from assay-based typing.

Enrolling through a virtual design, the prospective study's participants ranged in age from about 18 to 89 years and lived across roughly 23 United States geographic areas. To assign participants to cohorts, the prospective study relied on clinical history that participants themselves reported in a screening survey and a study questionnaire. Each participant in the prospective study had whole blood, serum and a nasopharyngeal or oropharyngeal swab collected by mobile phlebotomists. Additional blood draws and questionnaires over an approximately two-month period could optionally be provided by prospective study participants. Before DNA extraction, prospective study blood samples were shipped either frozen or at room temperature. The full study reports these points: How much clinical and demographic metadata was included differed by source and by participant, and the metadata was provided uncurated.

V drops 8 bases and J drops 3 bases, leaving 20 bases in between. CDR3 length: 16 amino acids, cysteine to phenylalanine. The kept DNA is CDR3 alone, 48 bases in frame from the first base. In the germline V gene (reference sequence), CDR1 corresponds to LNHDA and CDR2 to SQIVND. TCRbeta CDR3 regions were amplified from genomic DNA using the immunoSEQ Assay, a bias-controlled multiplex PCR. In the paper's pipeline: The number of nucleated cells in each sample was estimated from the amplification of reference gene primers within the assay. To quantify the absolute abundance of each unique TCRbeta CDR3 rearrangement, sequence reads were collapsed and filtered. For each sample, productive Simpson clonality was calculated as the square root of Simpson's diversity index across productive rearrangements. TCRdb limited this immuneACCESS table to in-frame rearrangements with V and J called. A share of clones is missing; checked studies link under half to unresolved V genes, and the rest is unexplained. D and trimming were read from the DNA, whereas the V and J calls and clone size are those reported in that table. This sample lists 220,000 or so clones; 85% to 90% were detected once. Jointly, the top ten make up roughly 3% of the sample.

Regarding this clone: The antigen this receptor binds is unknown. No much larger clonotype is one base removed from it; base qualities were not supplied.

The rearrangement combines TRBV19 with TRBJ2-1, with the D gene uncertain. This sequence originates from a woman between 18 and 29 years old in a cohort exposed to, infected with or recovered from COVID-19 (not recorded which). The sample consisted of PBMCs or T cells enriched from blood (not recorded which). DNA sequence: TGTGCCAGTGTAAGCCGCTGGAACAGCTACTACAATGAGCAGTTCTTC. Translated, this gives CASVSRWNSYYNEQFF.